This T cell receptor (beta chain) was profiled in a study of control samples from healthy donors and cancer patients. V was cut by 5 bases and J by 0 bases, with 8 bases left in between. CDR1 is GTSNPN and CDR2 is SVGIG in the germline V gene (reference sequence). There are 13 residues in the CDR3. The table came from immunoSEQ multiplex PCR; TCRdb's copy has only in-frame clones and leaves some out. The sample lists about 97,000 clones; about 90% were seen once. The chain links TRBV30 to TRBJ1-5, with D possibly being TRBD1 (6 bases). The material sequenced was blood. This sequence originates from a woman aged 18-30 years in good health. Written as DNA, the CDR3 is TGTGCCTGGGCGGACAGTAGCAATCAGCCCCAGCATTTT. It yields the protein CAWADSSNQPQHF.